This T cell receptor beta chain was found in a study of T-cell memory formation after mild COVID-19 (dated by TCRdb to the early 2020s). About the study as a whole: TCR sequence clusters from the two donors were found to be largely donor specific. In a couple of donors, T-cell clones that expanded and contracted after mild COVID-19 were tracked by sequencing TCRalpha and TCRbeta repertoires over time. The cohort was made up of two young adult volunteers, one female and one male, who were previously healthy. Findings and caveats that apply to the study as a whole: The second-wave clones that peaked on day 37 were not confirmed to be SARS-CoV-2 specific. Some responding clones were found in pre-infection memory, which suggests that pre-existing cross-reactive memory T cells took part in the SARS-CoV-2 response. Clones that contracted from day 15 to 85 showed balanced CD4/CD8 phenotypes, whereas a second wave of clones that expanded from day 15 to 37 leaned towards CD4+. Only a couple of mild cases were covered in the study, and larger cohorts including severe cases with pre-infection samples were considered necessary. Contracting CD4+ clones appeared mostly in the CM and EM memory subsets, whereas CD8+ clones were enriched in EMRA.

The sequencer listed for this sample is Illumina NovaSeq 6000. TCRalpha and TCRbeta cDNA libraries were built by 5'RACE with constant-segment primers, adding sample barcodes and unique molecular identifiers. Trizol reagent was used to extract RNA from every sample. Libraries were amplified in two PCR steps, with a second sample barcode and Illumina TruSeq adapters added in the second step. Sequencing of libraries was performed on an Illumina NovaSeq with 2 x 150 bp paired-end reads. On the authors' methods: The reads were demultiplexed and collapsed into UMI-guided consensus sequences using migec v1.2.7. Using mixcr v2.1.11, UMI consensuses were aligned to TRA and TRB V and J templates and then assembled into clonotypes. Clonotypes were classified as expanded or contracted when called significant by both edgeR and NoisET, with noise models trained on biological replicates. For edgeR calls, a false discovery rate-adjusted p below 0.01 and a log2 fold-change threshold of 1 were applied. As an exploratory analysis of dynamics, PCA with hierarchical clustering was applied to max-normalized trajectories of the 1000 most abundant clonotypes. Each responding clone was given a CD4 or CD8 phenotype based on the CD4+ and CD8+ repertoires, which had been sequenced separately. TCRdb reprocessing: public reads trimmed at Q25 with fastp, clones called with MiXCR, in-frame beta chains kept. When rows share a CDR3 protein, they turn into one entry using the most common DNA and genes. TCRdb's processing, not the authors' own work, is the source of the V and J calls. The sample table contains roughly 410,000 distinct CDR3 sequences; only one count was recorded for approximately 24% of them. The ten largest make up 7.5% to 10% of the sample.

Ficoll-Paque density gradient centrifugation was used to isolate PBMCs. This clonotype was counted a few times. Which antigen it targets is not known. No much larger clone exists at a distance of one base, and base qualities are not known. The trim is 3 bases for V and 4 bases for J, with a gap of 21 bases between the germline ends. Spanning cysteine to phenylalanine, the CDR3 consists of 16 amino acids. The entry retains the CDR3 DNA only, 48 bases that are in frame from base 1. In the germline V gene (reference sequence), CDR1 corresponds to DFQATT and CDR2 to SNEGSKA. Sequencing used PBMCs or a T cell subset sorted from them (not recorded which). This receptor was obtained from an adult woman who had mild COVID-19 (a few samples of this study predate the infection). The sample titles of this study are shuffled in the database, so cell type and time point are left out; the donor was told from shared clones. The rearranged segments are TRBV20-1 and TRBJ1-1, with a weak D call of TRBD1 (5 bases match). The CDR3 protein: CSASRSGLGQVTEAFF. The DNA sequence is given as TGCAGTGCTAGCCGGTCAGGGTTGGGGCAGGTCACTGAAGCTTTCTTT.